These 24 T cell receptor beta chains were all obtained from the same sample, sequenced in a study of OX40 agonist ivuxolimab in advanced cancers. Produced via immunoSEQ multiplex PCR; TCRdb's table is partial and in-frame only. Among tens of thousands of clones listed, 80% to 95% were seen once. Sequencing was performed on CD4+ or CD8+ T cells sorted from blood, taken in a trial of the OX40 agonist ivuxolimab. The receptors derive from an adult with an advanced solid tumor such as melanoma, head and neck, liver or kidney cancer.

The chain uses TRBV7-2 and TRBJ1-5; no firm D call. The CDR3 is 13 amino acids. V was pared by 1 base and J by 5 bases, with 6 bases between. The germline gives CDR1 SGHTA, CDR2 FQGNSA. The DNA for the CDR3 is TGTGCCAGCAGCTTAGGGGCGGATCAGCCCCAGCATTTT. Translation: CASSLGADQPQHF.

The chain has TRBV7-6 and TRBJ1-4, with D uncertain. Germline CDR1 reads SGHVS; CDR2 reads FNYEAQ. V was shortened by 2 bases and J by 7 bases, with 5 bases between the two germline ends. CDR3 length: 12 residues. The CDR3 DNA sequence: TGTGCCAGCAGCTTAAACGGTGAAAAACTGTTTTTT. It is translated as CASSLNGEKLFF.

This sequence joins TRBV6-6 and TRBJ1-2; D gene unclear. Trimming removed 6 bases from V and 6 bases from J, with 17 bases in between. The CDR3 consists of 14 residues. Germline V gene data show CDR1 as MNHNY and CDR2 as SVGAGI (reference sequence). DNA of the CDR3: TGTGCCAGCAGCTTGGGCCCCGGGTTCGATGGCTACACCTTC. Translating it yields CASSLGPGFDGYTF.

The chain has TRBV9 and TRBJ2-3, with TRBD2 matching 7 bases. Germline lookup yields CDR1 SGDLS and CDR2 YYNGEE. The CDR3 sequence is 17 residues long. Unmatched junction bases numbered 11, after V lost 4 bases and J lost 0 bases. The CDR3: CASSPRSGRTSTDTQYF. CDR3 DNA: TGTGCCAGCAGCCCCCGTAGCGGGCGGACTAGCACAGATACGCAGTATTTT.

The gene calls are TRBV5-1 and TRBJ2-2, with no clear D. From germline, CDR1 is SGHRS and CDR2 YFSETQ. Trimming cost V 2 bases and J 4 bases, with 6 bases left between them. The length of the CDR3 is 13 residues. CDR3: CASSLQGTGELFF. For the CDR3, the DNA is TGCGCCAGCAGCTTACAAGGCACCGGGGAGCTGTTTTTT.

This chain connects TRBV28 to TRBJ2-5, with TRBD2 as a possible D gene (6 bases). The length of the CDR3 is 14 residues. V was pared by 2 bases and J by 5 bases, with 12 bases between. Germline lookup yields CDR1 MDHEN and CDR2 SYDVKM. CDR3 loop: CASSLDLAGETQYF. CDR3 DNA sequence: TGTGCCAGCAGTTTAGATTTGGCGGGGGAGACCCAGTACTTC.

This chain joins TRBV2 and TRBJ1-1; 8 positions agree with TRBD1. V gave up 7 bases and J gave up 0 bases; unmatched junction bases: 4. This CDR3 is built from 14 residues. The V gene's germline CDR1 is SNHLY and CDR2 FYNNEI. In nucleotides, the CDR3 is TGTGCCAGCACGGACAGGGCCATGAACACTGAAGCTTTCTTT. Translated, it gives CASTDRAMNTEAFF. The full variable domain, with the rest looked up from reference TRBV2 and TRBJ1-1, is EPEVTQTPSHQVTQMGQEVILRCVPISNHLYFYWYRQILGQKVEFLVSFYNNEISEKSEIFDDQFSVERPDGSNFTLKIRSTKLEDSAMYFCASTDRAMNTEAFFGQGTRLTVV.

The rearrangement uses TRBV7-2 and TRBJ2-7, with TRBD2 matching over 10 bases. J was trimmed by 0 bases and V by 8 bases; bases with no gene match: 1. Per germline, CDR1 SGHTA and CDR2 FQGNSA. The CDR3 sequence is 13 residues long. The CDR3 sequence: CASASGGSYEQYF. The CDR3 region has the DNA TGTGCCAGCGCTAGCGGGGGCTCCTACGAGCAGTACTTC.

This rearrangement joins TRBV11-2 to TRBJ2-3, with a weak D call TRBD2 (6 bases). This CDR3 contains 15 residues. Germline values: CDR1 SGHAT, CDR2 FQNNGV. Trimming removed 5 bases at V and 0 bases at J, with 12 bases between. CDR3 sequence reads: CASSRDSLSTDTQYF. CDR3 nucleotide sequence: TGTGCCAGCAGCCGGGACTCCCTAAGCACAGATACGCAGTATTTT.

The chain links TRBV5-1 to TRBJ2-3; TRBD2 is a possible D gene (6 bases). The germline CDR1 and CDR2 sequences are SGHRS and YFSETQ. CDR3 length: 15 residues. Trimming took off 1 base at V and 4 bases at J, with 13 bases between the two ends. The CDR3 nucleotides read TGCGCCAGCAGCTTGCTTTCTAGCGCCTCAGATACGCAGTATTTT. This encodes CASSLLSSASDTQYF.

The chain uses TRBV18 and TRBJ2-7; the match to TRBD2 covers 8 bases. Germline lookup yields CDR1 KGHSH and CDR2 LQKENI. Trimming took 6 bases from V and 3 from J; bases not matched to a gene: 7. This CDR3 has 14 amino acids. CDR3 in DNA: TGTGCCAGCTCTTCTAGCGGGCCTCTCTACGAGCAGTACTTC. Protein: CASSSSGPLYEQYF.

For the CDR3, the DNA is TGTGCCAGCAGTAATCTCTACGAGCAGTACTTC. This sequence encodes CASSNLYEQYF. This chain joins TRBV6-5 and TRBJ2-7, with D unresolved. Germline V gene sequence: CDR1 MNHEY, CDR2 SVGAGI. Trimming removed 5 bases from V and 3 bases from J, with 5 bases in between. The CDR3 has 11 residues.

This chain connects TRBV5-1 to TRBJ1-1; D is ambiguous. CDR1 and CDR2 (germline): SGHRS, YFSETQ. The length of the CDR3 is 15 residues. The ends were cut back, 4 bases at V and 4 bases at J, with 17 bases in the middle. CDR3 sequence: CASSPGGRRRTEAFF. DNA of the CDR3: TGCGCCAGCAGCCCCGGTGGGCGGCGGCGCACTGAAGCTTTCTTT.

The CDR3 nucleotides read TGTGCCAGCAGTGAGGGACAGGGGGTAACTAATGAAAAACTGTTTTTT. Its protein is CASSEGQGVTNEKLFF. The chain couples TRBV2 to TRBJ1-4; 11 bases agree with TRBD1. Germline values: CDR1 SNHLY, CDR2 FYNNEI. With V trimmed by 3 bases and J by 1 base, 1 base remained unmatched. The CDR3 totals 16 residues.

Concerning this clone itself: The junction departs from the called germline gene at one end, perhaps through a read error. CDR3 DNA sequence: TGTGCCAGCAGCTCGGACAGCATTCAGCCCCAGCATTTT. Its protein is CASSSDSIQPQHF. The chain couples TRBV5-4 to TRBJ1-5, with D perhaps TRBD1 (6 bases). Looked up from germline, CDR1 is SGHNT and CDR2 is YYREEE (reference sequence). This CDR3 has 13 residues.

This clone was seen more than once but under ten times. V is TRBV7-6 and J is TRBJ2-1, with 11 bases matching TRBD2. The CDR3 consists of 19 residues. Trimming removed 2 bases from V and 4 bases from J; junction bases left unmatched: 13. Germline assignment: CDR1 SGHVS and CDR2 FNYEAQ. CDR3 region: CASSLKVPGLAGEYNEQFF. The DNA of the CDR3 is TGTGCCAGCAGCTTAAAGGTCCCCGGACTAGCGGGCGAATACAATGAGCAGTTCTTC. Looking up the rest from reference TRBV7-6 and TRBJ2-1 gives the full variable domain: GAGVSQSPRYKVTKRGQDVALRCDPISGHVSLYWYRQALGQGPEFLTYFNYEAQQDKSGLPNDRFSAERPEGSISTLTIQRTEQRDSAMYRCASSLKVPGLAGEYNEQFFGPGTRLTVL.

The genes are TRBV4-1 and TRBJ2-7; 9 bases line up with TRBD2. Germline CDR1 MGHRA, CDR2 YSYEKL. The length of the CDR3 is 14 residues. V trimming: 4 bases; J trimming: 3 bases; junction bases outside the gene matches: 4. CDR3 sequence reads: CASSRERGVYEQYF. CDR3 DNA sequence: TGCGCCAGCAGCCGCGAGCGGGGGGTCTACGAGCAGTACTTC.

The chain combines TRBV7-2 with TRBJ1-2; D perhaps matches TRBD1 (5 bases). In germline, CDR1 is SGHTA, CDR2 FQGNSA. V shed 2 bases and J shed 1 base, with 11 bases lying between them. The CDR3 is made up of 15 amino acids. The CDR3 loop is CASSLQGPLNYGYTF. The CDR3 nucleotides are TGTGCCAGCAGCTTACAGGGCCCCCTTAACTATGGCTACACCTTC.

The CDR3 reads CASTALALGANVLTF. The CDR3 nucleotides are TGTGCCAGCACCGCGCTTGCCCTGGGGGCCAACGTCCTGACTTTC. The chain couples TRBV7-3 to TRBJ2-6; unclear D gene. Germline loops: CDR1 SGHTA, CDR2 FQGTGA. V was pared by 7 bases and J by 4 bases, with 14 bases between. There are 15 residues in the CDR3.

This chain connects TRBV7-2 to TRBJ2-1; TRBD2 might be the D (5 bases). The ends were cut back, 1 base at V and 9 bases at J, with 13 bases in the middle. CDR1 SGHTA and CDR2 FQGNSA come from the germline V gene. This CDR3 contains 14 residues. The CDR3 nucleotides read TGTGCCAGCAGCTTAGAGGCTAGCTTGGGTGAGCAGTTCTTC. It codes for CASSLEASLGEQFF.

This clone came up a few times. The chain employs TRBV28 and TRBJ2-1, with 15 positions matching TRBD2. V was pared by 5 bases and J by 4 bases, with 15 bases of the junction left unmatched. Germline V lookup: CDR1 MDHEN, CDR2 SYDVKM. This CDR3 has 20 residues. CDR3 bases: TGTGCCAGCAGTCCGGGACTAGCGGGAGGACGGGGGTTCAAATACAATGAGCAGTTCTTC. Translation gives CASSPGLAGGRGFKYNEQFF.

This chain uses TRBV4-1 with TRBJ2-3; D is possibly TRBD2 (6 bases). Germline V gene data show CDR1 as MGHRA and CDR2 as YSYEKL. This CDR3 is built from 16 residues. V lost 1 base to trimming and J lost 2 bases, with 13 bases between them. The CDR3 spells CASSQGVRGTTDTQYF. The CDR3 region has the DNA TGCGCCAGCAGCCAAGGGGTCCGGGGGACCACAGATACGCAGTATTTT.

This chain joins TRBV28 and TRBJ2-6, with no clear D. The CDR3 runs 15 residues. Germline CDR1 reads MDHEN; CDR2 reads SYDVKM. V was clipped by 10 bases and J by 2 bases, with 15 bases between them. The CDR3 loop is CATRARRTGANVLTF. The CDR3 DNA is TGTGCCACCCGGGCTCGCCGGACTGGGGCCAACGTCCTGACTTTC.

The rearrangement links TRBV28 to TRBJ2-1, with D hard to call. Germline assignment: CDR1 MDHEN and CDR2 SYDVKM. This CDR3 spans 12 amino acids. V was trimmed by 4 bases and J by 8 bases, leaving 9 bases between them. The CDR3 DNA follows: TGTGCCAGCAGTTCTGTGGGTGATGAGCAGTTCTTC. Its protein is CASSSVGDEQFF.